This is a list of T cell receptor beta chains from one sample in a study of cytomegalovirus exposure and HLA in healthy donors. Assay: immunoSEQ multiplex PCR; the TCRdb copy retains only in-frame clones and omits some. The table shows under 250,000 clones, with over 65% occurring only once. Sequenced input: PBMCs. These receptors originate from a woman aged 25 to 39 in good health and CMV-seronegative. Both conserved end residues are part of each CDR3. D genes are given only for firm matches. Size tells how often a clone was seen (once, few, many) or the class of an expanded clone, and some rows leave it out.

clone size: -
J gene: TRBJ1-1
D gene: -
V gene: TRBV28
CDR3 DNA: TGTGCCAGCAGACCAGGGCAAGTGACTGAAGCTTTCTTT
CDR3 protein: CASRPGQVTEAFF

clone size: -
J gene: TRBJ1-2
D gene: -
V gene: TRBV5-5
CDR3 DNA: TGTGCCAGCAGCTTGTCTTCCGAGGCTAACTATGGCTACACCTTC
CDR3 protein: CASSLSSEANYGYTF

clone size: -
J gene: TRBJ1-4
D gene: -
V gene: TRBV4-1
CDR3 DNA: TGCGCCAGCAGCCCCCAGGTTCTGGAAAAACTGTTTTTT
CDR3 protein: CASSPQVLEKLFF

clone size: once
J gene: TRBJ1-6
D gene: -
V gene: TRBV5-1
CDR3 DNA: TGCGCCAGCAGCTTGGGAGGCCTGAGCTCCTATAATTCACCCCTCCACTTT
CDR3 protein: CASSLGGLSSYNSPLHF

clone size: -
J gene: TRBJ1-4
D gene: -
V gene: TRBV29-1
CDR3 DNA: TGCAGCGTCATGGACAGACACCATGAAAAACTGTTTTTT
CDR3 protein: CSVMDRHHEKLFF

clone size: -
J gene: TRBJ2-1
D gene: -
V gene: TRBV7-2
CDR3 DNA: TGTGCCAGCAGCCAGAGACAGGTCTACAATGAGCAGTTCTTC
CDR3 protein: CASSQRQVYNEQFF

clone size: -
J gene: TRBJ1-5
D gene: -
V gene: TRBV7-2
CDR3 DNA: TGTGCCAGCAGCTTCCAGGGGAATCAGCCCCAGCATTTT
CDR3 protein: CASSFQGNQPQHF

clone size: -
J gene: TRBJ2-1
D gene: TRBD2
V gene: TRBV4-1
CDR3 DNA: TGCGCCAGCAGCATTCCCGGGACTAGAGATGAGCAGTTCTTC
CDR3 protein: CASSIPGTRDEQFF

clone size: -
J gene: TRBJ2-3
D gene: TRBD1
V gene: TRBV29-1
CDR3 DNA: TGCAGCGTTGAAGGACAGGGGGTCACAGATACGCAGTATTTT
CDR3 protein: CSVEGQGVTDTQYF

clone size: -
J gene: TRBJ1-1
D gene: -
V gene: TRBV7-9
CDR3 DNA: TGTTCCAGCAGCTTAACACCGTGGGCCCGGGGGGCTGAAGCTTTCTTT
CDR3 protein: CSSSLTPWARGAEAFF

clone size: -
J gene: TRBJ2-7
D gene: TRBD2
V gene: TRBV30
CDR3 DNA: TGTGCCTGGAGTGGCAAGCGGGACCAGACCTACGAGCAGTACTTC
CDR3 protein: CAWSGKRDQTYEQYF

clone size: -
J gene: TRBJ2-3
D gene: -
V gene: TRBV19
CDR3 DNA: TGTGCCAGTAGTATAGCTGCACCGGAGGATACGCAGTATTTT
CDR3 protein: CASSIAAPEDTQYF

clone size: once
J gene: TRBJ2-1
D gene: -
V gene: TRBV27
CDR3 DNA: TGTGCCAGCAGTTTGGCGGCCTTTCGTGAGCAGTTCTTC
CDR3 protein: CASSLAAFREQFF

clone size: -
J gene: TRBJ2-7
D gene: TRBD2
V gene: TRBV6-6
CDR3 DNA: TGTGCCAGCAGTTACGGCCTAGCGGGATCCTACCCCGAGCAGTACTTC
CDR3 protein: CASSYGLAGSYPEQYF

clone size: -
J gene: TRBJ2-2
D gene: TRBD1
V gene: TRBV5-6
CDR3 DNA: TGTGCCAGCACCCCAGGGGGCACCGGGGAGCTGTTTTTT
CDR3 protein: CASTPGGTGELFF

clone size: -
J gene: TRBJ1-5
D gene: -
V gene: TRBV25-1
CDR3 DNA: TGTGCCAGCAGCGGGGATTACAATCAGCCCCAGCATTTT
CDR3 protein: CASSGDYNQPQHF